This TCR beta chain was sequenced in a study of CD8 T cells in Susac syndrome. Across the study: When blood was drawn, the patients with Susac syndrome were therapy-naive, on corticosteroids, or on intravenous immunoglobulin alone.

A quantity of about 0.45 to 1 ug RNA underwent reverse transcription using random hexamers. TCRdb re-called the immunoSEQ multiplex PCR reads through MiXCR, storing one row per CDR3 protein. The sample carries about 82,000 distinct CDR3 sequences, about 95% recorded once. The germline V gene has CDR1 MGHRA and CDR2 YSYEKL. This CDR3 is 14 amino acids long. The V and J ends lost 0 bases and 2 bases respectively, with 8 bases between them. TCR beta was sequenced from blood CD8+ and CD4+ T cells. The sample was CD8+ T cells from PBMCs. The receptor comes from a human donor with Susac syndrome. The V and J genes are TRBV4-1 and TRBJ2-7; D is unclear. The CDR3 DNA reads TGCGCCAGCAGCCAAGATAGTCAGGCCTACGAGCAGTACTTC. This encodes CASSQDSQAYEQYF.